The rows below give T cell receptor beta chains drawn from one sample of a study of Graves' ophthalmopathy and Graves' hyperthyroidism. TCRdb re-derived calls from the multiplex PCR reads in MiXCR, one entry per CDR3 protein. The table shows over a million distinct CDR3 sequences, with less than 45% occurring only once. Sequenced input: peripheral blood or thyroid tissue (not recorded which). The receptor set was obtained from an adult man with Graves' hyperthyroidism. CDR3s include the opening cysteine and the closing phenylalanine or tryptophan. Fields, in order: J gene, V gene, D gene, clone size, CDR3 DNA, CDR3 protein. D genes are given only for firm matches. The size entry is marked missing in some rows and otherwise reads once, few, many or a size class.

J: TRBJ2-3
V: TRBV9
D: .
size: many
DNA: TGTGCCAGCAGCGTAGGTGGGGATACGCAGTATTTT
CDR3: CASSVGGDTQYF

J: TRBJ1-6
V: TRBV20-1
D: .
size: .
DNA: TGCAGTGCTAGTGGTAGCCCCCATTCACCCCTCCACTTT
CDR3: CSASGSPHSPLHF

J: TRBJ1-4
V: TRBV9
D: TRBD1
size: many
DNA: TGTGCCAGCAGCGCCCGGGACAGCGCTAATGAAAAACTGTTTTTT
CDR3: CASSARDSANEKLFF

J: TRBJ2-2
V: TRBV20-1
D: TRBD2
size: .
DNA: TGCAGTGCCCTGGGGGGGGAGCTGCTTTTT
CDR3: CSALGGELLF

J: TRBJ2-5
V: TRBV29-1
D: .
size: .
DNA: TGCAGCGTTGAAGATCGGGGAGGACCTGGAGAGACCCAGTACTTC
CDR3: CSVEDRGGPGETQYF

J: TRBJ2-5
V: TRBV20-1
D: TRBD2
size: .
DNA: TGCAGTGCTAGAGATCGAACTAGCGGGATTGAGACCCAGTACTTC
CDR3: CSARDRTSGIETQYF

J: TRBJ2-6
V: TRBV10-3
D: .
size: many
DNA: TGTGCCATCCAGGGGAGGGGGGCATATGGGGCCAACGTCCTGACTTTC
CDR3: CAIQGRGAYGANVLTF

J: TRBJ1-1
V: TRBV6-1
D: .
size: few
DNA: TGTGCCAGCAGTGAAGTATTCGGTTTATTGAACACTGAAGCTTTCTTT
CDR3: CASSEVFGLLNTEAFF

J: TRBJ1-2
V: TRBV27
D: TRBD1
size: .
DNA: TGTGCCAGCAGTTTATTGGGACAGGGTGATGTCAACTATGGCTACACCTTC
CDR3: CASSLLGQGDVNYGYTF

J: TRBJ2-6
V: TRBV5-1
D: .
size: many
DNA: TGCGCCAGCAGCTTGGGATCCCTCATTGGGGCCAACGTCCTGACTTTC
CDR3: CASSLGSLIGANVLTF

J: TRBJ2-7
V: TRBV19
D: TRBD2
size: many
DNA: TGTGCCAGTAGTCAATCGACTAGCGGGATTATCTACGAGCAGTACTTC
CDR3: CASSQSTSGIIYEQYF

J: TRBJ1-5
V: TRBV2
D: .
size: .
DNA: TGTGCCAGCAGTGAACTGGGCCATCAGCCCCAGCATTTT
CDR3: CASSELGHQPQHF

J: TRBJ2-5
V: TRBV5-4
D: .
size: .
DNA: TGTGCCAGCAGTCTTGGAGGCATGAAGACCCAGTACTTC
CDR3: CASSLGGMKTQYF

J: TRBJ2-7
V: TRBV7-9
D: TRBD2
size: many
DNA: TGTGCCAGCAGCTCAATAGCGGGGGGGACCTACGAGCAGTACTTC
CDR3: CASSSIAGGTYEQYF

J: TRBJ2-2
V: TRBV7-2
D: TRBD2
size: .
DNA: TGTGCCAGCAGCTCGTGGACTAGCCGGACCGGGGAGCTGTTTTTT
CDR3: CASSSWTSRTGELFF

J: TRBJ2-7
V: TRBV29-1
D: .
size: many
DNA: TGCAGCGCAATGGAGGTCTACGAGCAGTACTTC
CDR3: CSAMEVYEQYF

J: TRBJ2-5
V: TRBV4-1
D: TRBD2
size: .
DNA: TGCGCCAGCAGCCGAGTTGTTGGGGGGGCCCAGTACTTC
CDR3: CASSRVVGGAQYF

J: TRBJ1-1
V: TRBV7-8
D: .
size: .
DNA: TGTGCCAGCAGCCCTCCATCAGGGATGGTCACTGAAGCTTTCTTT
CDR3: CASSPPSGMVTEAFF

J: TRBJ1-1
V: TRBV5-1
D: .
size: .
DNA: TGCGCCAGCAGCTTGGGGAATTCGGACACTGAAGCTTTCTTT
CDR3: CASSLGNSDTEAFF

J: TRBJ1-2
V: TRBV20-1
D: .
size: few
DNA: TGCAGTGCCATATTTCTAGGGGCTGGGTATGGCTACACCTTC
CDR3: CSAIFLGAGYGYTF

J: TRBJ2-5
V: TRBV15
D: TRBD2
size: .
DNA: TGTGCCAGCCACGGCAGCGGGAGAGAGACCCAGTACTTC
CDR3: CASHGSGRETQYF

J: TRBJ2-6
V: TRBV6-6
D: .
size: many
DNA: TGTGCCAGCAGTTACAGGGGCAGGGGCTTGTTTGGGGCCAACGTCCTGACTTTC
CDR3: CASSYRGRGLFGANVLTF